These 7 T cell receptor beta chains share one sample of origin, sequenced in a study of blood T cells in healthy people across ages. The use of a sample-barcoded 5' primer and a J-beta primer mix characterized a second PCR of roughly 7 to 12 cycles. TCRdb reprocessed the 5' RACE reads via MiXCR and lists one record per CDR3 protein. Here the sample spans roughly 500,000 distinct CDR3 sequences, 25% to 30% being singletons. Material for sequencing was blood. The receptor source for this set is an older woman in good health.

This clonotype has a handful of counts. This rearrangement joins TRBV6-5 to TRBJ2-3, with 9 bases identical to TRBD1. The CDR3 length is 15 residues. V lost 6 bases, J lost 0 bases, and 4 bases stayed unmatched. The germline CDR1 and CDR2 sequences are MNHEY and SVGAGI. The CDR3 bases are TGTGCCAGCAGGAGACAGGGGGGCAGCACAGATACGCAGTATTTT. Amino acid sequence: CASRRQGGSTDTQYF.

The rearrangement links TRBV11-2 to TRBJ1-3; possibly TRBD1 for D (5 bases). Trimming left V 2 bases short and J 0 bases short, with 8 bases between. Per the germline V gene, CDR1 is SGHAT and CDR2 is FQNNGV. This CDR3 has 15 residues. The CDR3 spells CASSLSGISGNTIYF. For the CDR3, the DNA is TGTGCCAGCAGCTTATCAGGGATCTCTGGAAACACCATATATTTT.

This clonotype was seen more than once but under ten times. This CDR3 is CASSLGPRRFGESEQFF. As DNA, the CDR3 is TGTGCCAGCAGCTTGGGTCCCCGGAGGTTCGGTGAGAGTGAGCAGTTCTTC. J is TRBJ2-5 and V is TRBV7-2, with D maybe TRBD2 (5 bases). The last part of the DNA fits TRBJ2-1 better; the J call may be wrong. The germline V gene has CDR1 SGHTA and CDR2 FQGNSA. The CDR3 consists of 17 residues.

This clonotype was seen more than once but under ten times. Here the CDR3 DNA reads TGTGCCAGTAGTAAGGGACGCGAAAACATTCAGTACTTC. Protein sequence: CASSKGRENIQYF. J is TRBJ2-4 and V is TRBV19; D might be TRBD1 or TRBD2, each matching 5 bases. V dropped 4 bases and J dropped 5 bases, with 9 bases sitting between them. Germline values: CDR1 LNHDA, CDR2 SQIVND (reference sequence). The CDR3 length is 13 residues.

The genes are TRBV3-1 and TRBJ1-2; D gene ambiguous. The ends were cut back, 4 bases at V and 6 bases at J, with 12 bases in the middle. The germline V gene has CDR1 LGHDT and CDR2 YNNKEL (reference sequence). CDR3 length equals 13 residues. The CDR3 loop reads CASSPLGPHGYTF. The DNA of the CDR3 is TGTGCCAGCAGCCCCCTCGGGCCCCATGGCTACACCTTC.

This chain joins TRBV5-1 and TRBJ2-5, with 7 bases that match TRBD1. The J call could be wrong; TRBJ2-7 is a better fit for the DNA end. The germline CDR1 and CDR2 sequences are SGHRS and YFSETQ. The CDR3 runs to 15 residues. The CDR3 DNA reads TGCGCCAGCAATTTACTACCGGGACAGAACTACGAGCAGTACTTC. It codes for CASNLLPGQNYEQYF.

The rearrangement joins TRBV12-3 or TRBV12-4 to TRBJ1-2; no clear D. V was cut by 5 bases and J by 5 bases, with 9 bases left in between. The CDR3 has 12 amino acids. CDR3 protein: CASSLELYGYTF. For the CDR3, the DNA is TGTGCCAGCAGTCTAGAACTGTATGGCTACACCTTC.